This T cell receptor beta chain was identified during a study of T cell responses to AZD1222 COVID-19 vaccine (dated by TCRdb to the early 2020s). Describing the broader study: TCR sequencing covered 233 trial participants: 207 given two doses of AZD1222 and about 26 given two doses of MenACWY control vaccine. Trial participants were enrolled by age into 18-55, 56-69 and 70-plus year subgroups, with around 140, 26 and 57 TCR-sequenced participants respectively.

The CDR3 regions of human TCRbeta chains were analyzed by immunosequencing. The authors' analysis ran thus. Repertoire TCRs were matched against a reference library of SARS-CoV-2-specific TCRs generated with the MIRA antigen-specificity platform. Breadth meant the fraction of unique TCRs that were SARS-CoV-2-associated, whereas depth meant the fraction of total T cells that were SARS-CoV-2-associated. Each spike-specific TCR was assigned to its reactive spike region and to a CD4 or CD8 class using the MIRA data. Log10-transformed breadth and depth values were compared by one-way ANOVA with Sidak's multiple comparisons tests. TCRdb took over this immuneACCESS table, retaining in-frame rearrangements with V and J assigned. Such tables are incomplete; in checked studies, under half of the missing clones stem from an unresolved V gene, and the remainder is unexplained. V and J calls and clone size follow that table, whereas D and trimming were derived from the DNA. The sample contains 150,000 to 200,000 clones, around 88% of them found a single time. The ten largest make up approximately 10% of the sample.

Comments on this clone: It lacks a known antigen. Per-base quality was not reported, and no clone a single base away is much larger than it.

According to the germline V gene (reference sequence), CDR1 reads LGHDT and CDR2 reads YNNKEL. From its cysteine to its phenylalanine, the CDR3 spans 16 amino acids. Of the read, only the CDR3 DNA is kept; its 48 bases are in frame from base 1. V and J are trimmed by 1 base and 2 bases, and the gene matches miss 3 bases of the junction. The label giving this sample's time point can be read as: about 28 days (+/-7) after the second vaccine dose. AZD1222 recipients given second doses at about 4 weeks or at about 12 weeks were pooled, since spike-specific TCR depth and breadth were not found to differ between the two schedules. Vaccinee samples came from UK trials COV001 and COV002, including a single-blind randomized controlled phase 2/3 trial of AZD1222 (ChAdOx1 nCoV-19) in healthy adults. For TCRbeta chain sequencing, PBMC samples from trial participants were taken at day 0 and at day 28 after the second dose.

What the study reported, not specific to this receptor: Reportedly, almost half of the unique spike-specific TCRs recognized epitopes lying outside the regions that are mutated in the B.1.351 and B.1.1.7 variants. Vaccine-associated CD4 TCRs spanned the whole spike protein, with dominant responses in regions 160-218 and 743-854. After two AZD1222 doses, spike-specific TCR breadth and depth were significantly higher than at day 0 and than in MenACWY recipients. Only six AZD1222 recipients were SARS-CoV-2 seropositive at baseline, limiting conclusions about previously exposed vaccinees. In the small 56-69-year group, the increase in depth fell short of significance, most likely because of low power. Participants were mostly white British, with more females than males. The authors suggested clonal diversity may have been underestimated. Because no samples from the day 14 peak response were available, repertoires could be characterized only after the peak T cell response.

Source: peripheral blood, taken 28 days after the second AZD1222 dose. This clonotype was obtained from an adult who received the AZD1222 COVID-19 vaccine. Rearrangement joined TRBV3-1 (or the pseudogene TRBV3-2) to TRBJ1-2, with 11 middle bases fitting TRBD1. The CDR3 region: CASSQAGTGGNYGYTF. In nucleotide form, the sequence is TGTGCCAGCAGCCAAGCCGGGACAGGGGGAAACTATGGCTACACCTTC.